This TCR beta chain was captured by sequencing in a study of T cell responses to AZD1222 COVID-19 vaccine. Study-wide results and caveats: Distributed over spike, vaccine-associated CD4 TCRs predominated at 160-218 and 743-854.

The CDR3 length is 16 residues. Deletions cut 0 bases from V and 2 bases from J, with 12 bases between. Germline CDR1 is LGHNA and CDR2 is YSLEER. Worth noting for this clone: As yet, its antigen is unknown.

The table came from immunoSEQ multiplex PCR; TCRdb's copy has only in-frame clones and leaves some out. The table lists around 100,000 clones, more than 90% of them singletons. This receptor was obtained from an adult in good health. The chain links TRBV4-3 to TRBJ2-3; D might be TRBD2 (6 bases). Material: peripheral blood, obtained on day 0 of AZD1222 vaccination. Here the CDR3 reads CASSQDRDFYTDTQYF. CDR3 coding DNA: TGCGCCAGCAGCCAAGACCGGGACTTCTACACAGATACGCAGTATTTT.